This T cell receptor beta chain was observed in a study of cytomegalovirus exposure and HLA in healthy donors. Study results and caveats: Despite most TCR sequences being rare, some public TCRs occurred in many donors.

Clones were read by immunoSEQ multiplex PCR, and TCRdb kept only the in-frame ones, dropping some. Among 150,000 to 180,000 clones listed, 70% to 90% were seen once. The CDR3 consists of 17 residues. Germline CDR1 MNHNS, CDR2 SASEGT. Between the trimmed V and J ends, which lost 4 bases and 0 bases, there was a span of 18 bases. With regard to this clone: What it binds is unknown.

What was sequenced was PBMCs. The chain recombines TRBV6-1 with TRBJ1-2, with D perhaps matching TRBD1 (5 bases). The clonotype comes from a man younger than 35 in good health and CMV-seropositive. Written as DNA, the CDR3 is TGTGCCAGCAGTGGGCGGGGCGCATTCCAGACTAACTATGGCTACACCTTC. It encodes CASSGRGAFQTNYGYTF.